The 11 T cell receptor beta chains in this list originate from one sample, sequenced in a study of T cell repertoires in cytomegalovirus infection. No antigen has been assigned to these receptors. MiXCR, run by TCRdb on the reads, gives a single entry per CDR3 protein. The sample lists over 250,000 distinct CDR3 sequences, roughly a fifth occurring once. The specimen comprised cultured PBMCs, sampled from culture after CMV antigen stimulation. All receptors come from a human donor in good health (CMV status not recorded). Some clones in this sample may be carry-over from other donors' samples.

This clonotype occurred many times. CDR3 in DNA: TGTGCCAGCAGCGCTCTTCGTGCCGGGGAGCTGTTTTTT. Its protein product is CASSALRAGELFF. V is TRBV7-2 and J is TRBJ2-2; D gene unclear. Per the germline V gene, CDR1 is SGHTA and CDR2 is FQGNSA. The CDR3 has 13 amino acids. Trimming removed 5 bases from V and 6 bases from J, with 10 bases in between.

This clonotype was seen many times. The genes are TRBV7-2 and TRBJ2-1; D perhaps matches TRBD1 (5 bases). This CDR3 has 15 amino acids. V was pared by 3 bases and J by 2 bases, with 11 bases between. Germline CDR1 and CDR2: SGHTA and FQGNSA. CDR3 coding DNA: TGTGCCAGCAGCTTGCCCAGGGTGGCCTACAATGAGCAGTTCTTC. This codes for CASSLPRVAYNEQFF.

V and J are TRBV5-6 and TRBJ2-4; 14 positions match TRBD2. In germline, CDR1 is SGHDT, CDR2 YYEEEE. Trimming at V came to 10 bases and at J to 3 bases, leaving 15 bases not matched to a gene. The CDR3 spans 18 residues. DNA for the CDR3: TGTGCCCCCCATAACCGGACTAGCGGGAGGAATTTCAAAAACATTCAGTACTTC. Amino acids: CAPHNRTSGRNFKNIQYF.

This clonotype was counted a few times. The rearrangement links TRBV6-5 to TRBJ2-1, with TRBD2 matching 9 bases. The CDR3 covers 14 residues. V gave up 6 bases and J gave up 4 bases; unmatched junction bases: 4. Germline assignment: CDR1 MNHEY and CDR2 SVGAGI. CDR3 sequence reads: CASRRTSAYNEQFF. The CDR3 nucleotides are TGTGCCAGCAGACGGACTAGCGCGTACAATGAGCAGTTCTTC.

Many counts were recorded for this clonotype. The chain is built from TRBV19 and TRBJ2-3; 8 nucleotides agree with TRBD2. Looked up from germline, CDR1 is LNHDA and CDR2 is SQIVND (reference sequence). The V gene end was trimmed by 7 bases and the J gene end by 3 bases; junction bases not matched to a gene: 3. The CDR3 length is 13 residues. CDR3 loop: CASMKRETDTQYF. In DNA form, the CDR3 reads TGTGCCAGTATGAAGCGGGAGACAGATACGCAGTATTTT.

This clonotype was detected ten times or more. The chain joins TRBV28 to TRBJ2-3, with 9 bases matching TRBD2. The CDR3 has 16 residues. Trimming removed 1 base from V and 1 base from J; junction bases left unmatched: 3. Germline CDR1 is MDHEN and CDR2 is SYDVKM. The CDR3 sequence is CASSLFSGSGTDTQYF. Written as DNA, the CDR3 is TGTGCCAGCAGTTTATTTAGCGGGAGCGGCACAGATACGCAGTATTTT.

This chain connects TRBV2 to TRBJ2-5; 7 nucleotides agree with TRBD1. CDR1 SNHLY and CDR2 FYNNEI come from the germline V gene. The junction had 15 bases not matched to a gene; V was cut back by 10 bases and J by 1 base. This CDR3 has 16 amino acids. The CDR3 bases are TGTGCCATTCGAAAGGGGGCTTATGGGCCCCAAGAGACCCAGTACTTC. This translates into CAIRKGAYGPQETQYF.

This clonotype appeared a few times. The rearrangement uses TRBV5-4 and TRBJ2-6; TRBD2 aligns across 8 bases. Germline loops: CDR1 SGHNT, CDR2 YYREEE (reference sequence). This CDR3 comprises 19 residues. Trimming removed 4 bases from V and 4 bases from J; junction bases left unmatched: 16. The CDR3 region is CASSTRGGTPVLGANVLTF. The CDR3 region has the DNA TGTGCCAGCAGCACCCGGGGGGGGACACCCGTGCTAGGGGCCAACGTCCTGACTTTC.

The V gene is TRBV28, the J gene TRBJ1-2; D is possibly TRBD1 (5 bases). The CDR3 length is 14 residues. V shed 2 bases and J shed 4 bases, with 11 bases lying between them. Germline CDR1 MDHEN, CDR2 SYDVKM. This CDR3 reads CASSLGGVVYGYTF. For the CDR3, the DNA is TGTGCCAGCAGTTTAGGAGGGGTTGTCTATGGCTACACCTTC.

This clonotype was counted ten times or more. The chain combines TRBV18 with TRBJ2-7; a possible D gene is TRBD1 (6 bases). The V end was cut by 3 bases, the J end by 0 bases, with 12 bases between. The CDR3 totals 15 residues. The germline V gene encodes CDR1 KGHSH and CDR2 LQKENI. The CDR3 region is CASSPGAGVSYEQYV. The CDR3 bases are TGTGCCAGCTCACCGGGGGCCGGGGTCTCCTACGAGCAGTACGTC.

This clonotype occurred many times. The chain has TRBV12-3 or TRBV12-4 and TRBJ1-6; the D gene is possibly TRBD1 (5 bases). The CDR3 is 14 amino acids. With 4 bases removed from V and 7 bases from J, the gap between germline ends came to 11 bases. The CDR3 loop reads CASSSGRTNSPLHF. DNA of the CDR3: TGTGCCAGCAGTTCGGGACGTACGAATTCACCCCTCCACTTT.